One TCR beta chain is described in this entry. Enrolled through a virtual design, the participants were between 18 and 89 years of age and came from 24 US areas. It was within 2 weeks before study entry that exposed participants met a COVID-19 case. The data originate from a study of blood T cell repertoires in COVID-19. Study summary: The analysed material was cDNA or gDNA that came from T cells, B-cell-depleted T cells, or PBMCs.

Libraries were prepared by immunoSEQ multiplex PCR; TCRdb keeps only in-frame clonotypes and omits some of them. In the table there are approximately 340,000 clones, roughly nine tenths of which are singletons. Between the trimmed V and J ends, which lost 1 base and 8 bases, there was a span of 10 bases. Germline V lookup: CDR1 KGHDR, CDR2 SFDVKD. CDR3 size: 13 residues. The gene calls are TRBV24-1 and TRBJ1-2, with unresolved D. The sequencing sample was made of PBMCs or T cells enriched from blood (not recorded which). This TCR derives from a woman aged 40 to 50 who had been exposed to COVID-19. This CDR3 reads CATSDFPAAGYTF. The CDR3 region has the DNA TGTGCCACCAGTGATTTTCCCGCGGCGGGCTACACCTTC.